The source of this T cell receptor (beta chain) is a study of chemoradiotherapy in HPV16-positive cancers. Study overall: Candidate HPV-specific clones and shared TCR motifs came from a couple of HPV16-positive patients.

Profiling relied on immunoSEQ multiplex PCR, and the TCRdb table lists in-frame clones only, not all of them. This sample carries more than 9,000 clones, around 73% of them seen once, and the ten largest clones take around 0.99%. To note about this clone: What it binds is unknown.

Overall study findings and caveats: Only a couple of HPV16-positive patients supplied the functional HPV-specificity definition.

The V end was cut by 6 bases, the J end by 4 bases, with 17 bases between. CDR3 length: 14 amino acids. The germline V gene encodes CDR1 SQVTM and CDR2 ANQGSEA. Repertoires were sampled repeatedly during chemoradiotherapy. The clonotype comes from a human donor with HPV-associated anogenital cancer. The chain combines TRBV29-1 with TRBJ2-3; D is ambiguous. The specimen was collected from a patient who underwent chemoradiotherapy. Here the CDR3 DNA reads TGCAGCGTAAAGGGCGGAAAAGAAGCAGATACGCAGTATTTT. Its translation is CSVKGGKEADTQYF.